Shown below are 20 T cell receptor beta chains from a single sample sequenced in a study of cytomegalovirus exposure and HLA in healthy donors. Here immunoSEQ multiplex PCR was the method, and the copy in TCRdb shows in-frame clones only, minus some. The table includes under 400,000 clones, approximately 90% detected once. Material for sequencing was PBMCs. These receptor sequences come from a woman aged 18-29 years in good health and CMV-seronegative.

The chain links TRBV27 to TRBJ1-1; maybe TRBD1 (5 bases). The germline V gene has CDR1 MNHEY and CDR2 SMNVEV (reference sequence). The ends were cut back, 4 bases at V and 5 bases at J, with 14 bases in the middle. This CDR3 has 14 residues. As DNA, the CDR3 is TGTGCCAGCAGTTCCCCTGGGGAGGGGACTGAAGCTTTCTTT. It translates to CASSSPGEGTEAFF.

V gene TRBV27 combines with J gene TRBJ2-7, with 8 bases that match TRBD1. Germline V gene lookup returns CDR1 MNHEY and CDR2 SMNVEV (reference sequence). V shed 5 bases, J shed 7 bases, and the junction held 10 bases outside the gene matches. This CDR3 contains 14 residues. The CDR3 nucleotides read TGTGCCAGCAGTCAGGGGGCGCGTTCTGGGGAGCAGTACTTC. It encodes CASSQGARSGEQYF.

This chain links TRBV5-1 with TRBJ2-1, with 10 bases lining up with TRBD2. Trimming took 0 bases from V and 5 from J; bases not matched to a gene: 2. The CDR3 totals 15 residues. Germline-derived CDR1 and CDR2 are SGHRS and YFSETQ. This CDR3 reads CASSLGTSGNNEQFF. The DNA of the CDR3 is TGCGCCAGCAGCTTGGGGACTAGCGGAAACAATGAGCAGTTCTTC.

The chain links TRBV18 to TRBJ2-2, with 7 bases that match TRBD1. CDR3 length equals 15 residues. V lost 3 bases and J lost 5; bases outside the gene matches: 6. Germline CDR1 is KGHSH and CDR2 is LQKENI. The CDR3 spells CASSPEGTVTGELFF. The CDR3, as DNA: TGTGCCAGCTCACCTGAAGGGACAGTGACCGGGGAGCTGTTTTTT.

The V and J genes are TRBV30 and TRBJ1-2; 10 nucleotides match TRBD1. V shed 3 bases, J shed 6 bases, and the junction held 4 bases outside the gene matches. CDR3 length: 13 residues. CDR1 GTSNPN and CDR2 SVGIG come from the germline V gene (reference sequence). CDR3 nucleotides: TGTGCCTGGAGAGCCGGGACAGGGGATGGCTACACCTTC. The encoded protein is CAWRAGTGDGYTF.

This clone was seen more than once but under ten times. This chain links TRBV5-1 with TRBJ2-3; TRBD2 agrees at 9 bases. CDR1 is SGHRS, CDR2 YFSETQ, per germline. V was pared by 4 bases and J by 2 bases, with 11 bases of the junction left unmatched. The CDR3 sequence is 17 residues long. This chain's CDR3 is CASSELNPGLATDTQYF. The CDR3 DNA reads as TGCGCCAGCAGCGAACTCAACCCGGGACTAGCCACAGATACGCAGTATTTT.

The CDR3 here is CASSQDPTLAGHSTDTQYF. The CDR3 nucleotides are TGCGCCAGCAGCCAAGATCCCACCTTAGCGGGACATAGCACAGATACGCAGTATTTT. The chain links TRBV4-1 to TRBJ2-3, with 8 positions matching TRBD2. The V gene end was trimmed by 0 bases and the J gene end by 0 bases; junction bases not matched to a gene: 11. Germline lookup yields CDR1 MGHRA and CDR2 YSYEKL. The CDR3 sequence is 19 residues long.

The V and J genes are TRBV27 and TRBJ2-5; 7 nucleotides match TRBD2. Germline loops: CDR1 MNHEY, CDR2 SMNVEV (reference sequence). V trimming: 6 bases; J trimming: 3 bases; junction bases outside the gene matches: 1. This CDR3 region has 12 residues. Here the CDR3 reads CASRGREETQYF. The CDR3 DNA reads TGTGCCAGCAGAGGGAGGGAAGAGACCCAGTACTTC.

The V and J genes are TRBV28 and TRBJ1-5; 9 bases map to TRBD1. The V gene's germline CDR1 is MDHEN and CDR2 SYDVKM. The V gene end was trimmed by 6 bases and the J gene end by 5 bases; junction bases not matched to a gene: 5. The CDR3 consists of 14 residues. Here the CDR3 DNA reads TGTGCCAGCAGGGGGACAGGGATTTATCAGCCCCAGCATTTT. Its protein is CASRGTGIYQPQHF.

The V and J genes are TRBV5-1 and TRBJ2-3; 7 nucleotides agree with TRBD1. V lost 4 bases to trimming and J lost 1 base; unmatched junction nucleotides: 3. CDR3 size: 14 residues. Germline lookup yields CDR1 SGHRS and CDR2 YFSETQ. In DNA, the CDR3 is TGCGCCAGCAGCCCCGGACAGGGCACAGATACGCAGTATTTT. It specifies CASSPGQGTDTQYF.

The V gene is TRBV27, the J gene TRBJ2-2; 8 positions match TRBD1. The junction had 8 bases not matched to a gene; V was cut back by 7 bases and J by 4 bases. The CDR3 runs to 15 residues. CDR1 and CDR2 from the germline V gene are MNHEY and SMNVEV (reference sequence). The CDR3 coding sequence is TGTGCCAGCAAGACAGGGGTACGGTCCACCGGGGAGCTGTTTTTT. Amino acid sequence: CASKTGVRSTGELFF.

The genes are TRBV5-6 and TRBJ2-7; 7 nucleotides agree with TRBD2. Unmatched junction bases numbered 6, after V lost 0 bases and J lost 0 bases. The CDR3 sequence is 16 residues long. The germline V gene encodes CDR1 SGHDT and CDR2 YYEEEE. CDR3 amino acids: CASSLVPAGSSYEQYF. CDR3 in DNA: TGTGCCAGCAGCTTGGTCCCAGCGGGAAGCTCCTACGAGCAGTACTTC.

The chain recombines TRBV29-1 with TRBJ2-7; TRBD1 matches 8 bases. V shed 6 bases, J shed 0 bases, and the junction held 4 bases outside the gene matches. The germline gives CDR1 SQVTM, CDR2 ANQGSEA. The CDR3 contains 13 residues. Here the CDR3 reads CSVRTGISYEQYF. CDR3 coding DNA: TGCAGCGTACGGACAGGGATCTCCTACGAGCAGTACTTC.

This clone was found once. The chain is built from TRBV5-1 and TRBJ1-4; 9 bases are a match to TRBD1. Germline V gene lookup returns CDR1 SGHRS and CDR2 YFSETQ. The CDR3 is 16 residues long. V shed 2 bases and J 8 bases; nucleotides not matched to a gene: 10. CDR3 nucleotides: TGCGCCAGCAGCTTTGGAACAGGGGGCGCGAACGAAAAACTGTTTTTT. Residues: CASSFGTGGANEKLFF. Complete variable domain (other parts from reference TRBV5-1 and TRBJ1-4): KAGVTQTPRYLIKTRGQQVTLSCSPISGHRSVSWYQQTPGQGLQFLFEYFSETQRNKGNFPGRFSGRQFSNSRSEMNVSTLELGDSALYLCASSFGTGGANEKLFFGSGTQLSVL.

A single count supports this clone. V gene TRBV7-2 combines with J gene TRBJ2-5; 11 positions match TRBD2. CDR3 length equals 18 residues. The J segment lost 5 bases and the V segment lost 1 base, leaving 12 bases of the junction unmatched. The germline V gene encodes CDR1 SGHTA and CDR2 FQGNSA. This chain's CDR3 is CASSLEWTSGLLVETQYF. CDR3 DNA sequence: TGTGCCAGCAGCTTAGAGTGGACTAGCGGGCTCCTTGTGGAGACCCAGTACTTC.

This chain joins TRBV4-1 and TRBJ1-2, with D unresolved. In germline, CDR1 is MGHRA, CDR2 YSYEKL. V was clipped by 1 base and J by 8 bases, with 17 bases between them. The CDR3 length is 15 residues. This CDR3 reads CASSQVTSPRDGYTF. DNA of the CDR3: TGCGCCAGCAGCCAAGTTACTAGTCCTCGCGACGGCTACACCTTC.

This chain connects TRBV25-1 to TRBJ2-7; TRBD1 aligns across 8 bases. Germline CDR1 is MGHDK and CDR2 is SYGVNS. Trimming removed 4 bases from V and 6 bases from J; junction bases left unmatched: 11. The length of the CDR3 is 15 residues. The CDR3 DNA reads TGTGCCAGCAGTGCCTTGGACAGGGCACCCAGCGAGCAGTACTTC. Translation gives CASSALDRAPSEQYF.

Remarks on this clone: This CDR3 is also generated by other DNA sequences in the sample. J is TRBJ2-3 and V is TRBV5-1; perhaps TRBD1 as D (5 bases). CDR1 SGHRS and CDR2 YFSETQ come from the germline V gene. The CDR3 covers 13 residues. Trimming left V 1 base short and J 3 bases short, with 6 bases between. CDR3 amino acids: CASSLQGTDTQYF. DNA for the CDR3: TGCGCCAGCAGCTTGCAGGGTACAGATACGCAGTATTTT.

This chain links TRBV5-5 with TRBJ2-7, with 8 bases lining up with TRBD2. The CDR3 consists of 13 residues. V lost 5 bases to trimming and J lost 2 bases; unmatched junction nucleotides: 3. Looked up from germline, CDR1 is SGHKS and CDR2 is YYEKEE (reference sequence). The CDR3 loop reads CASRRAGAYEQYF. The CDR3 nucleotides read TGTGCCAGCAGAAGAGCGGGGGCCTACGAGCAGTACTTC.

The DNA of the CDR3 is TGTGCCAGCTCACTATCCGGGACAGGGTCTGGCTATGGCTACACCTTC. It translates to CASSLSGTGSGYGYTF. The chain couples TRBV18 to TRBJ1-2; 9 bases map to TRBD1. The CDR3 totals 16 residues. The V segment lost 4 bases and the J segment 4 bases; nucleotides outside the gene matches: 10. CDR1 is KGHSH, CDR2 LQKENI, per germline.